The 8 T cell receptor beta chains reported below all come from one sample, sequenced in a study of blood T cell repertoires in COVID-19. The method was immunoSEQ multiplex PCR; TCRdb's version includes in-frame clones alone and lacks a portion of them. The data contain 50,000 to 70,000 clones, roughly 84% of them singletons. Sequencing input: peripheral blood. The receptors were sampled from a man between 65 and 85 years old with active COVID-19.

There are a few counts of this clone. CDR3 loop: CAREKGEKLFF. The CDR3 bases are TGCGCTCGGGAGAAGGGTGAAAAACTGTTTTTT. The genes are TRBV20-1 and TRBJ1-4; no clear D. This CDR3 region has 11 residues. In germline, CDR1 is DFQATT, CDR2 SNEGSKA (reference sequence).

V and J are TRBV7-8 and TRBJ2-1; 7 bases fit TRBD2. Germline V CDR1 and CDR2: SGHVS, FQNEAQ. The CDR3 sequence is 16 residues long. V shed 5 bases, J shed 3 bases, and the junction held 10 bases outside the gene matches. The CDR3 coding sequence is TGTGCCAGCAGCAGGAGCCGGGACTACGACTACAATGAGCAGTTCTTC. Translating gives CASSRSRDYDYNEQFF.

This chain joins TRBV5-1 and TRBJ2-5; 10 bases fit TRBD2. Germline V gene lookup returns CDR1 SGHRS and CDR2 YFSETQ. The trim removed 3 bases at V and 2 bases at J, leaving 4 bases unmatched. The CDR3 consists of 15 residues. The CDR3 here is CASSYGTSAQETQYF. The CDR3 DNA is TGCGCCAGCAGCTACGGGACTAGCGCGCAAGAGACCCAGTACTTC.

The chain joins TRBV9 to TRBJ2-2; the match to TRBD2 covers 7 bases. This CDR3 is 13 amino acids long. CDR1 is SGDLS, CDR2 YYNGEE, per germline. Trimming at V came to 7 bases and at J to 4 bases, leaving 4 bases not matched to a gene. CDR3 protein: CASAGVFTGELFF. CDR3 coding DNA: TGTGCCAGCGCGGGAGTTTTCACCGGGGAGCTGTTTTTT.

The rearrangement links TRBV4-2 to TRBJ2-7; 12 bases agree with TRBD2. This CDR3 comprises 20 residues. The germline CDR1 and CDR2 sequences are LGHNA and YNFKEQ. V gave up 4 bases and J gave up 0 bases; unmatched junction bases: 16. The DNA of the CDR3 is TGTGCCAGCAGCCGCCGGACTAGCGGGACTAGCGCAGGAGACTCCTACGAGCAGTACTTC. It specifies CASSRRTSGTSAGDSYEQYF.

V is TRBV20-1 and J is TRBJ2-3, with D possibly TRBD2 on 6 matching bases. Per germline, CDR1 DFQATT and CDR2 SNEGSKA (reference sequence). V was clipped by 3 bases and J by 3 bases, with 10 bases between them. The CDR3 loop spans 13 amino acids. Written as DNA, the CDR3 is TGCAGTGCTAGTTTGGGAGGAACAGATACGCAGTATTTT. Translated: CSASLGGTDTQYF.

This rearrangement joins TRBV6-5 to TRBJ1-2; 9 nucleotides line up with TRBD1. J lost 3 bases, V lost 5 bases, and 7 bases had no gene match. Per germline, CDR1 MNHEY and CDR2 SVGAGI. The length of the CDR3 is 15 residues. The CDR3 sequence is CASSPTGGAHYGYTF. CDR3 DNA: TGTGCCAGCAGTCCTACAGGGGGCGCCCACTATGGCTACACCTTC.

This clone has ten or more counts. The chain uses TRBV10-2 and TRBJ2-7; 9 bases fit TRBD2. J was trimmed by 3 bases and V by 4 bases; bases with no gene match: 4. Looked up from germline, CDR1 is WSHSY and CDR2 is SAAADI. The CDR3 loop spans 14 amino acids. CDR3 sequence: CASSGSSGNYEQYF. The CDR3 nucleotides read TGCGCCAGCAGTGGGTCTAGCGGGAACTACGAGCAGTACTTC.